The 18 T cell receptor beta chains below all came from one sample that was sequenced in a study of blood T cell repertoires in COVID-19. Repertoires were generated with immunoSEQ multiplex PCR, while TCRdb's copy carries only in-frame clones and drops some. The sample contains roughly 73,000 clones, about 88% of which appear only once. Sequenced material: peripheral blood. The source is a man in his 70s with active or convalescent COVID-19.

The J gene is TRBJ1-4, the V gene TRBV6-6; maybe TRBD1 (5 bases). The CDR3 is 14 residues long. The germline V and J ends were trimmed by 2 bases and 8 bases, with 12 bases remaining between them. The germline V gene has CDR1 MNHNY and CDR2 SVGAGI (reference sequence). The CDR3 region has the DNA TGTGCCAGCAGTTACGAGCAGGGTGGGGAAAAACTGTTTTTT. Its translation is CASSYEQGGEKLFF.

The chain recombines TRBV7-8 with TRBJ2-2; D is perhaps TRBD2 (6 bases). Between the trimmed V and J ends, which lost 5 bases and 4 bases, there was a span of 11 bases. The V gene's germline CDR1 is SGHVS and CDR2 FQNEAQ. The CDR3 loop spans 14 amino acids. CDR3 sequence (DNA): TGTGCCAGCAGCCGCGTAGCGGTCACCGGGGAGCTGTTTTTT. Its protein is CASSRVAVTGELFF.

The chain recombines TRBV5-1 with TRBJ2-5, with D unresolved. CDR1 is SGHRS and CDR2 is YFSETQ in the germline V gene. The germline V and J ends were trimmed by 4 bases and 7 bases, with 11 bases remaining between them. This CDR3 is 12 amino acids long. This CDR3 reads CASSEHERTQYF. In nucleotides, the CDR3 is TGCGCCAGCAGCGAACACGAACGGACCCAGTACTTC.

V gene TRBV6-4 combines with J gene TRBJ2-1; TRBD2 matches at 10 bases. CDR3 size: 14 residues. The V gene's germline CDR1 is MRHNA and CDR2 SNTAGT. The J segment lost 5 bases and the V segment lost 5 bases, leaving 3 bases of the junction unmatched. CDR3 amino acids: CASSKREGNNEQFF. CDR3 nucleotide sequence: TGTGCCAGCAGTAAGCGGGAGGGTAACAATGAGCAGTTCTTC.

The chain has TRBV19 and TRBJ1-2; TRBD1 matches at 8 bases. CDR3 length: 14 residues. The ends lost 3 bases at V and 7 bases at J; junction bases unmatched: 7. Germline-derived CDR1 and CDR2 are LNHDA and SQIVND (reference sequence). CDR3 sequence reads: CASSISGQEGGYTF. CDR3 coding DNA: TGTGCCAGTAGTATCTCGGGACAGGAGGGTGGCTACACCTTC.

The chain employs TRBV15 and TRBJ2-7; perhaps TRBD1 as D (7 bases). The germline CDR1 and CDR2 sequences are LNHNV and YYDKDF (reference sequence). The CDR3 covers 13 residues. Deletions cut 5 bases from V and 4 bases from J, with 12 bases between. Here the CDR3 DNA reads TGTGCCACCAGCGTCCAGGGGGGATACGAGCAGTACTTC. Translating gives CATSVQGGYEQYF.

V gene TRBV7-9 combines with J gene TRBJ2-1; the match to TRBD2 covers 14 bases. The CDR3 has 14 amino acids. J gave up 6 bases and V 7 bases, and 2 bases lay outside the gene matches. Germline CDR1 is SEHNR and CDR2 is FQNEAQ (reference sequence). CDR3 nucleotides: TGTGCCAGCACCGGACTAGCGGGAGGCAATGAGCAGTTCTTC. As protein: CASTGLAGGNEQFF.

The rearrangement uses TRBV18 and TRBJ2-3; D is unclear. This CDR3 contains 14 residues. The V gene lost 0 bases and the J gene lost 3 bases, with 7 bases spanning the gap. Germline CDR1 and CDR2: KGHSH and LQKENI. The DNA for the CDR3 is TGTGCCAGCTCACCACCCCCACGGACAGATACGCAGTATTTT. Encoded protein: CASSPPPRTDTQYF.

This chain connects TRBV30 to TRBJ1-1; D unresolved. CDR3 size: 12 residues. V dropped 4 bases and J dropped 0 bases, with 6 bases sitting between them. Germline V lookup: CDR1 GTSNPN, CDR2 SVGIG (reference sequence). DNA for the CDR3: TGTGCCTGGAATCGGGTGAACACTGAAGCTTTCTTT. It translates to CAWNRVNTEAFF.

V usage is TRBV2 and J usage is TRBJ2-1; D gene uncertain. Trimming took off 2 bases at V and 8 bases at J, with 4 bases between the two ends. The CDR3 runs to 11 residues. Looked up from germline, CDR1 is SNHLY and CDR2 is FYNNEI. CDR3 bases: TGTGCCAGCAGTGAAATCGATGAGCAGTTCTTC. It yields the protein CASSEIDEQFF.

This chain uses TRBV2 with TRBJ2-5, with D possibly TRBD2 on 5 matching bases. Trimming removed 6 bases at V and 9 bases at J, with 14 bases between. The CDR3 is made up of 12 amino acids. Germline CDR1 SNHLY, CDR2 FYNNEI. The CDR3 sequence: CASRDQEVSQYF. For the CDR3, the DNA is TGTGCCAGCAGGGACCAGGAGGTATCCCAGTACTTC.

J is TRBJ2-5 and V is TRBV19, with TRBD2 matching over 9 bases. Germline V gene data show CDR1 as LNHDA and CDR2 as SQIVND (reference sequence). V lost 2 bases, J lost 4 bases, and 14 bases stayed unmatched. The CDR3 covers 18 residues. The CDR3 loop is CASSISSGGTTSLETQYF. The CDR3 DNA sequence: TGTGCCAGTAGTATAAGTAGCGGGGGCACCACGTCGCTAGAGACCCAGTACTTC.

The gene calls are TRBV9 and TRBJ2-1, with D perhaps TRBD2 (5 bases). V was trimmed by 0 bases and J by 7 bases, leaving 17 bases between them. CDR1 is SGDLS, CDR2 YYNGEE, per germline. CDR3 length: 16 amino acids. The CDR3 coding sequence is TGTGCCAGCAGCGTAGCCCCGGGGTTGGTTGGTAATGAGCAGTTCTTC. The encoded protein is CASSVAPGLVGNEQFF.

This chain links TRBV2 with TRBJ1-5; no firm D call. This CDR3 region has 14 residues. Germline lookup yields CDR1 SNHLY and CDR2 FYNNEI. V was pared by 3 bases and J by 6 bases, with 12 bases between. The CDR3 sequence: CASSDLGRAQPQHF. The CDR3 bases are TGTGCCAGCAGTGATTTAGGGAGGGCTCAGCCCCAGCATTTT. The complete variable domain, with remaining parts taken from reference TRBV2 and TRBJ1-5, reads EPEVTQTPSHQVTQMGQEVILRCVPISNHLYFYWYRQILGQKVEFLVSFYNNEISEKSEIFDDQFSVERPDGSNFTLKIRSTKLEDSAMYFCASSDLGRAQPQHFGDGTRLSIL.

This chain links TRBV2 with TRBJ1-5, with 10 bases matching TRBD1. Trimming removed 6 bases from V and 3 bases from J; junction bases left unmatched: 8. The germline V gene has CDR1 SNHLY and CDR2 FYNNEI. The CDR3 is 16 residues long. CDR3 residues: CASRIDRGRVNQPQHF. The CDR3 nucleotides read TGTGCCAGCAGGATAGACAGGGGGCGAGTCAATCAGCCCCAGCATTTT.

The rearrangement uses TRBV29-1 and TRBJ1-5, with D possibly TRBD1 on 5 matching bases. The germline CDR1 and CDR2 sequences are SQVTM and ANQGSEA. CDR3 length: 13 amino acids. V shed 6 bases and J shed 4 bases, with 13 bases lying between them. The DNA for the CDR3 is TGCAGCGTGGGGTTGACAGAGAATCAGCCCCAGCATTTT. It encodes CSVGLTENQPQHF.

The table lists this clone with a few counts. The CDR3 region is CASSLDRGTYGYTF. CDR3 DNA: TGTGCCAGCAGCTTGGACAGGGGGACGTATGGCTACACCTTC. V gene TRBV5-4 combines with J gene TRBJ1-2; 8 bases map to TRBD1. The CDR3 is made up of 14 amino acids. With V trimmed by 0 bases and J by 5 bases, 3 bases remained unmatched. Germline V gives CDR1 SGHNT, CDR2 YYREEE (reference sequence).

J is TRBJ1-2 and V is TRBV30; 12 bases are shared with TRBD1. J was trimmed by 8 bases and V by 4 bases; bases with no gene match: 8. Germline V gives CDR1 GTSNPN, CDR2 SVGIG (reference sequence). The CDR3 has 14 residues. The CDR3 sequence is CAWTRGQGARGYTF. DNA of the CDR3: TGTGCCTGGACAAGGGGACAGGGGGCGCGCGGCTACACCTTC.